In this sample, the clone carrying this T cell receptor (beta chain) turned up many times. The source of the sample is a study of patients and donors after allogeneic stem cell transplantation. TCRdb re-called the RT-PCR reads through MiXCR, storing one row per CDR3 protein. The data hold about 230,000 distinct CDR3 sequences, with 13% to 15% observed a single time. Losses at the gene ends were 1 base for V and 6 bases for J; bases not matched to a gene: 6. The germline CDR1 and CDR2 sequences are SGHAT and FQNNGV. The CDR3 has 17 residues. The chain uses TRBV11-2 and TRBJ1-6; 10 bases map to TRBD1. The sequence derives from a human donor who was either an allogeneic HSCT recipient or a stem cell or donor lymphocyte infusion donor (not recorded which). It is not recorded whose cells these are; they may come from a transplant donor. Source material: blood, either unsorted or a sorted T cell fraction (not recorded which). The CDR3 nucleotides are TGTGCCAGCAGCTTAGCAGGACGGGACAGGGGTAATTCACCCCTCCACTTT. Amino acid sequence: CASSLAGRDRGNSPLHF.